This record looks at one T cell receptor beta chain sequence and its context. This clone was detected only a few times. What antigen it recognizes has not been identified. No base quality information exists; no much larger clone differs at one position. This entry is derived from a study of cytomegalovirus exposure and HLA in healthy donors (dated by TCRdb to 2015 to 2018). Study-wide context: An earlier analysis of about 560 of the donors reported 276 Gb of sequence data and 117 million unique TCR beta sequences obtained from about 200 million T cells. An early release covering approximately 600 HLA-typed donors comprised about 300 gigabases of sequencing data and 85 million or so unique TCR sequences. Of the roughly 400 genotyped donors, 81% were placed in the genetic ancestry cluster associated with self-reported Caucasian donors. The aim of the study was to test whether cataloging public T cell receptors could identify signatures of past pathogen exposure. The study profiled the T cell repertoires of more than 500 subjects by immunosequencing and related them to cytomegalovirus serostatus. In addition to the first cohort of approximately 650 subjects, a separate validation cohort of around 110 different subjects was used. The study combined high-throughput TCR immunosequencing, statistical association of individual TCRs with disease status, and machine learning to predict cytomegalovirus infection status. In a later analysis, previously published TCR beta repertoires from 600 to 850 donors were re-analyzed and high-resolution HLA genotyping was added so that TCR occurrence patterns could be studied. Rather than drawing on any new phenotypic data, the later analysis identified candidate immune exposures from TCR beta sequences and the way those sequences occurred across donors. In an earlier analysis of 587 of the donors, high-throughput TCR beta sequencing was used to judge whether each TCR beta V gene segment behaved as functional or pseudogenic. Donor age, sex, ethnicity and CMV serostatus were collected together with the repertoire data. A later genetic analysis took genome-wide SNP genotypes for about 55% of the roughly 670 donors and used that subset as a discovery cohort. All discovery cohort repertoires had been generated on a single sequencing platform. Both class I and class II loci were covered by HLA typing, at four-digit resolution. Typing coverage varied by locus: roughly 620-630 donors for A, B, C, DRB1 and DQB1; some 520 for DQA1; some 610 for DPA1; some 470 for DPB1. Because of strong linkage in the cohort, roughly 5 DR-DQ haplotypes were treated as single units for association and clustering. Among roughly 400 genotyped donors of the cohort, an average of approximately 200,000 unique TCR beta nucleotide sequences was sequenced per donor, of which roughly 17% were non-productive. Findings and caveats that apply to the study as a whole: In a later analysis, HLA-associated TCR beta chains were found to be more clonally expanded and to have lower generation probabilities than equally common non-associated chains. Presence/absence analyses assumed roughly uniform sequencing depth across donors, an assumption that may not hold. While some public TCRs were present in many individuals, most TCR sequences turned up only very rarely across donors. The classifier was reported to diagnose cytomegalovirus status with high specificity and sensitivity in both the original and validation cohorts. A further reported finding was that TCR beta sequences accurately predicted the HLA-A and HLA-B alleles for most subjects in the first cohort. According to a later analysis, parvovirus B19, influenza, CMV and Epstein-Barr virus appeared linked to several top co-occurrence clusters. It was suggested by the authors that the approach could potentially be generalized to other disease states and immunological phenotypes. In an earlier analysis of about 600 of the donors, most TCR beta V segments appeared in productive rearrangements about 87% or about 30% of the time, broadly matching IMGT annotations. A cluster of highly shared sequence variants was judged likely to represent a technical artifact of the sequencing pipeline. About 15 rarely observed V segments, including chromosome 9 orphons, were excluded from the earlier analysis of approximately 600 of the donors because counts were too low. Linkage disequilibrium might explain the correlated functional status among segregating V segments, but an unknown experimental factor could not be ruled out. Because HLA typing was missing for some donors at each locus, association tests included only the typed subset. According to a later genetic analysis, donors in an Asian-associated ancestry cluster had fewer N-insertions in productive TCRs than the approximately 670-donor mean. The only immune exposure information available for the cohort was CMV serostatus. A later genetic analysis associated a missense DCLRE1C variant with V-gene and J-gene trimming of TCR beta chains, and an independent cohort replicated the association. A later analysis found that most CMV-associated TCR beta chains appeared HLA-restricted, with HLA associations seemingly driven largely by CMV exposure. A total of 150 to 200 TCR beta chains were listed by the study as associated with cytomegalovirus. In this cohort, only TCR beta chains were sequenced, and detectable features were limited by the absence of alpha or paired-chain data. In a later analysis, TCR association rates were found to vary across HLA loci, with the most associated TCRs seen for DRB1 alleles and the fewest for HLA-C alleles. A later analysis associated 16,951 TCR beta sequences with specific HLA alleles at a false discovery rate of 0.05. When HLA alleles, especially DR and DQ, strongly co-occurred, attributing TCR associations to individual alleles was difficult. Three of the identified cytomegalovirus-associated TCR beta chains were confirmed in vitro to be specific for cytomegalovirus antigens.

Receptors were amplified or captured by the immunoSEQ multiplex PCR assay. For the multiplex PCR, a mixture combining 60 forward primers for TCR Vbeta segments and 13 reverse primers for TCR Jbeta segments was used. Amplification of the CDR3 region of rearranged TCR beta genes was performed with a multiplex PCR assay on genomic DNA. On the Illumina HiSeq System, the amplified TCR beta libraries were sequenced as 87-base-pair reads. Under the source paper's analysis protocol: A later analysis tallied 70 million to 100 million unique TCR beta chains across the roughly 610 repertoires, and about 12 million of those chains were shared by two or more donors. A nearest-neighbor algorithm error-corrected the raw reads and collapsed the reads into unique sequences, merging closely related sequences to remove PCR and sequencing errors. Alignment of CDR3 sequences to IMGT reference sequences was used to assign V, D and J gene segments. For a sequence to be retained, a match of at least six nucleotides was required to both a V gene segment and a J gene segment. Rearrangements were called productive when the CDR3 lacked stop codons and stayed in frame with V and J; all others were non-productive. CDR3 was defined according to IMGT convention as the region running from the second conserved V-encoded cysteine to the conserved J-encoded phenylalanine. Sequences without an unambiguous match to a single V gene segment were excluded from the earlier analysis of over 500 of the donors. In an earlier analysis of 450 to 750 of the donors, a V segment was called functional when productive rearrangements were above 56.7%, and segregating when the standard deviation between donors exceeded 5%. A statistical classification framework was built to diagnose cytomegalovirus status from the catalog of TCR beta chain sequences. In a later analysis, V and J genes were assigned by comparing TCR nucleotide sequences against IMGT/GENE-DB human TR gene sequences. A later analysis assigned CDR3 sequences and most-parsimonious VDJ recombination scenarios with the TCRdist pipeline. A later analysis defined each TCR beta chain by its CDR3 amino acid sequence plus V-gene family, and excluded reads lacking a unique V-gene family. A later analysis removed several hundred highly shared, low-generation-probability nucleotide sequences to deal with suspected cross-contamination and a sequencing artifact. For each public chain, a later analysis derived a clonal expansion index from normalized ranks of inferred template counts within each repertoire. Generation probabilities in a later analysis came from a VDJ recombination model fitted to out-of-frame rearrangements, and those results were checked against IGoR. In a later analysis, TCR-TCR, TCR-HLA and TCR-CMV co-occurrence was scored with hypergeometric tests, and a repertoire-size bias correction was applied to TCR pairs. To estimate false discovery rates, a later analysis permuted the HLA or CMV assignments 20 times. A later analysis grouped co-occurring TCRs with DBSCAN, adding TCRdist sequence similarity when clustering within HLA-allele-positive subsets. Co-occurrence clustering excluded repertoires with fewer than 30,000 or more than 120,000 public chains, plus five with anomalous nucleotide sharing. Held by TCRdb, this immuneACCESS table contains in-frame sequences only and omits some clones. Under half of the omission traces to an unresolved V gene where checked; the cause of the rest is unknown. V and J calls and clone size follow that table, whereas D and trimming were derived from the DNA. This sample is represented by 63,000 or so clones; 74% of them were singletons. The ten largest clonotypes hold 22% of the sample.

The cohort consisted of 650 to 850 healthy bone marrow donors. Cohort members were all nominally healthy when sampled, although unrecorded immune exposures were likely present. The donor tested CMV seropositive and was one of the 289 seropositive cohort members. A peripheral blood sample was collected from each donor, and TCR beta sequencing was performed on peripheral blood mononuclear cells. Genomic DNA extraction from the blood cell samples was performed with the Qiagen DNeasy Blood Extraction Kit. Material: PBMCs. This receptor was obtained from a woman in her 30s in good health and CMV-seropositive.

The CDR3 protein: CASSSGSNQPQHF. The nucleotides are TGTGCCAGCAGCTCAGGAAGCAATCAGCCCCAGCATTTT. The sequence joins TRBV5-6 to TRBJ1-5, with the D gene uncertain. The CDR3, cysteine through phenylalanine, is 13 amino acids long. The sequence is cut down to CDR3 DNA, 39 bases in frame from base 1. CDR1 and CDR2, per the germline V gene, are SGHDT and YYEEEE. The V end loses 3 bases and the J end loses 1 base, and a stretch of 5 bases separates them.